The clone carrying this TCR beta chain was seen more than once but under ten times. Trimming cost V 5 bases and J 5 bases; bases outside gene matches: 9. This CDR3 region has 16 residues. TCRdb independently ran MiXCR on the 5' RACE reads; one entry per CDR3 protein. The data show 46,000 or so distinct CDR3 sequences, about a fifth seen once. Tregs were sorted as CD4+CD25+CD127-/low cells. The sample consisted of Tregs sorted from a lymph node. This receptor was obtained from a female donor with breast cancer. The V call is TRBV12-3 or TRBV12-4, the J call TRBJ2-5; 12 bases match TRBD2. CDR3 nucleotides: TGTGCCAGCAGTACGCGAGGACTAGCGGGACGGGAGACCCAGTACTTC. Amino acid sequence: CASSTRGLAGRETQYF.